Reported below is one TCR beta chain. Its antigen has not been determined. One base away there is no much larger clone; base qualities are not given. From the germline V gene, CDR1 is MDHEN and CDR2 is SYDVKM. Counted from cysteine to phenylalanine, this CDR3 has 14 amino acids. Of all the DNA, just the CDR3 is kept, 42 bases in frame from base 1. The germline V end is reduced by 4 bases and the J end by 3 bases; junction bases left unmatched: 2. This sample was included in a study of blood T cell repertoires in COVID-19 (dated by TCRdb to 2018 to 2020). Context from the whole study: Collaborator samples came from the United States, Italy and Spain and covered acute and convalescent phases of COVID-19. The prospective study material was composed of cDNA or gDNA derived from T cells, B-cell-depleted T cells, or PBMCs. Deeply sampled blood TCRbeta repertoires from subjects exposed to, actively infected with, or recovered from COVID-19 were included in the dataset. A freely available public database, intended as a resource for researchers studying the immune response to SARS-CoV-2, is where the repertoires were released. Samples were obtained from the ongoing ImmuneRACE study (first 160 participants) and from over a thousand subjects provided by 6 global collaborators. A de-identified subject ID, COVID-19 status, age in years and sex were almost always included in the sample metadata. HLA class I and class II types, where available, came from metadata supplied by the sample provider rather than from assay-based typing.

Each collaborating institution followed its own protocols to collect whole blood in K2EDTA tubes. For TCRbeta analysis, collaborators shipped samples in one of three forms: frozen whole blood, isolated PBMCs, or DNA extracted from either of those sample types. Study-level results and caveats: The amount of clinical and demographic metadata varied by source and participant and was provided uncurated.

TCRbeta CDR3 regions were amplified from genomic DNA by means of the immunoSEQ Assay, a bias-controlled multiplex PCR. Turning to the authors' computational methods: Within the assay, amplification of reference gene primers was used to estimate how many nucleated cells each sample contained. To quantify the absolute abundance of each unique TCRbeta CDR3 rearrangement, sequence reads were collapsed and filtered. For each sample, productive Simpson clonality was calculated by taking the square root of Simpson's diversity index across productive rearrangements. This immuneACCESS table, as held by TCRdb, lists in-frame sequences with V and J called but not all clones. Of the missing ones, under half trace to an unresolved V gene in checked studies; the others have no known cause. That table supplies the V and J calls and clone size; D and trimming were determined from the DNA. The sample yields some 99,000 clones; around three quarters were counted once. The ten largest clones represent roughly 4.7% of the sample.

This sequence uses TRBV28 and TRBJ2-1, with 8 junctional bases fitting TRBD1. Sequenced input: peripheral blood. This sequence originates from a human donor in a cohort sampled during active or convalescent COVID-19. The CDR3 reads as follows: CASSSGTGYNEQFF. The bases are TGTGCCAGCAGTTCTGGGACAGGCTACAATGAGCAGTTCTTC.